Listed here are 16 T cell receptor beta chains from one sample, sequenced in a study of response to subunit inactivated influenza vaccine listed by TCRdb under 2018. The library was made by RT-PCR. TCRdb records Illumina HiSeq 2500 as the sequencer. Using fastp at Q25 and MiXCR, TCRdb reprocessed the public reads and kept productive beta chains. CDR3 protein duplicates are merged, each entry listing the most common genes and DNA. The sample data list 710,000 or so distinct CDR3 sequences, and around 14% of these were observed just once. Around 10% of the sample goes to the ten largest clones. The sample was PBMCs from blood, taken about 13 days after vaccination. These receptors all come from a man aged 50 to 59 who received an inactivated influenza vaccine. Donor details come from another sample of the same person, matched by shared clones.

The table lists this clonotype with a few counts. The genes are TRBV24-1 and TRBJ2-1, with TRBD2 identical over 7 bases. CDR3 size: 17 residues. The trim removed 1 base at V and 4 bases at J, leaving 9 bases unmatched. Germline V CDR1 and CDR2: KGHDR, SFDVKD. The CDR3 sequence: CATSDFTGTNSYNEQFF. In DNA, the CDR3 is TGTGCCACCAGTGATTTTACCGGGACTAACTCGTACAATGAGCAGTTCTTC.

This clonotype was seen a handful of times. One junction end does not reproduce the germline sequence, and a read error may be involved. In DNA form, the CDR3 reads TGTGCCAGCAGCCTAACGGGACGTGGAACCTACAATGAGCAGTTCTTC. This gives the protein CASSLTGRGTYNEQFF. This chain uses TRBV7-3 with TRBJ2-1, with D perhaps being TRBD1 or TRBD2 (5 bases each). This CDR3 has 16 residues. Germline CDR1 and CDR2: SGHTA and FQGTGA.

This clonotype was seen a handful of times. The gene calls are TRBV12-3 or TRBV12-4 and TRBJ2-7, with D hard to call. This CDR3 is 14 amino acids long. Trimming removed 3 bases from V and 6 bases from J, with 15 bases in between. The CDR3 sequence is CASSFTDGNLEQYF. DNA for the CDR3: TGTGCCAGCAGTTTTACAGACGGCAACCTCGAGCAGTACTTC.

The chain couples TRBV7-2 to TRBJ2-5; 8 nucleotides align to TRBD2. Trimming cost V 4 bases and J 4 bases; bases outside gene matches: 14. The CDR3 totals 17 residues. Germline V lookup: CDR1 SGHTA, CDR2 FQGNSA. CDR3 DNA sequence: TGTGCCAGCAGCTCCCGTTTTTCAGCGGGGGAGGGAGAGACCCAGTACTTC. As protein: CASSSRFSAGEGETQYF. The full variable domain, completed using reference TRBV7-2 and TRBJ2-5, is GAGVSQSPSNKVTEKGKDVELRCDPISGHTALYWYRQSLGQGLEFLIYFQGNSAPDKSGLPSDRFSAERTGGSVSTLTIQRTQQEDSAVYLCASSSRFSAGEGETQYFGPGTRLLVL.

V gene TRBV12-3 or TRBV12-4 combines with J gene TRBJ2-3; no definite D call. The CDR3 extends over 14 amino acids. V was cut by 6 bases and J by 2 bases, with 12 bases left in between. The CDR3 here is CASRVSISTDTQYF. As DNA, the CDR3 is TGTGCCAGCAGAGTTAGTATCTCCACAGATACGCAGTATTTT.

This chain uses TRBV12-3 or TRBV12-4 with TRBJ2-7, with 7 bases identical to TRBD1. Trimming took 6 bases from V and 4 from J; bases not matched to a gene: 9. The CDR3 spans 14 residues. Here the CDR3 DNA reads TGTGCCAGCAGAAAGGGGGCAGGAACTTACGAGCAGTACTTC. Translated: CASRKGAGTYEQYF.

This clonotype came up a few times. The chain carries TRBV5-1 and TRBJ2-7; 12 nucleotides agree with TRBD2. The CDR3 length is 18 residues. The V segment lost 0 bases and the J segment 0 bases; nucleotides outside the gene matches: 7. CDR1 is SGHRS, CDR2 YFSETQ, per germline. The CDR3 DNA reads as TGCGCCAGCAGCTTGGCTAGCGGGAGGGCCGCGAGCTCCTACGAGCAGTACTTC. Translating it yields CASSLASGRAASSYEQYF. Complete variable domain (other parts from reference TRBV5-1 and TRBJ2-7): KAGVTQTPRYLIKTRGQQVTLSCSPISGHRSVSWYQQTPGQGLQFLFEYFSETQRNKGNFPGRFSGRQFSNSRSEMNVSTLELGDSALYLCASSLASGRAASSYEQYFGPGTRLTVT.

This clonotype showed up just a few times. The chain's CDR3 is CASSYPGGTSGALSYNEQFF. DNA of the CDR3: TGTGCCAGCAGTTACCCAGGGGGGACTAGCGGCGCCCTCTCCTACAATGAGCAGTTCTTC. This chain links TRBV6-2 or TRBV6-3 with TRBJ2-1; 11 bases align to TRBD2. CDR3 length: 20 residues. CDR1 is MNHEY and CDR2 is SVGEGT in the germline V gene. Trimming took 2 bases from V and 0 from J; bases not matched to a gene: 12.

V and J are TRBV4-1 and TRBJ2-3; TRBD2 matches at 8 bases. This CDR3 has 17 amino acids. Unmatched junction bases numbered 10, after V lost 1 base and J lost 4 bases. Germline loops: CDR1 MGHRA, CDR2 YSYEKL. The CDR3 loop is CASSQGGATGGPDTQYF. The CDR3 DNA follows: TGCGCCAGCAGCCAAGGGGGAGCAACGGGGGGGCCAGATACGCAGTATTTT.

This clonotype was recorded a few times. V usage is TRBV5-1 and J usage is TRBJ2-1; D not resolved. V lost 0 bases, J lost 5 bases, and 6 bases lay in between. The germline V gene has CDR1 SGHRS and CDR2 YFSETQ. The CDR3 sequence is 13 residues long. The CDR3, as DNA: TGCGCCAGCAGCTTGGCCAGCGACAATGAGCAGTTCTTC. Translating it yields CASSLASDNEQFF. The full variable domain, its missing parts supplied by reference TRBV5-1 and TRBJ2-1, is KAGVTQTPRYLIKTRGQQVTLSCSPISGHRSVSWYQQTPGQGLQFLFEYFSETQRNKGNFPGRFSGRQFSNSRSEMNVSTLELGDSALYLCASSLASDNEQFFGPGTRLTVL.

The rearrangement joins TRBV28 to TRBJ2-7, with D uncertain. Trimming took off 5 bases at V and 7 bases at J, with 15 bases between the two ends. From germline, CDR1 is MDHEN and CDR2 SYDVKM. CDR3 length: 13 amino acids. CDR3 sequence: CASSMTGPQEQYF. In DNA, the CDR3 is TGTGCCAGCAGTATGACCGGGCCCCAGGAGCAGTACTTC.

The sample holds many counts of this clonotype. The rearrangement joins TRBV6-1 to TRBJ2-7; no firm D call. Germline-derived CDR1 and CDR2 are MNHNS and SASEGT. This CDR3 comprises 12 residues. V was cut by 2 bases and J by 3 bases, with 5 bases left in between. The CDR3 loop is CASSEFGYEQYF. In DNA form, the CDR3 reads TGTGCCAGCAGTGAATTTGGCTACGAGCAGTACTTC.

For the CDR3, the DNA is TGTGCCAGCAGTAAATCAAGGGGCCCCGAGACCCAGTACTTC. This gives the protein CASSKSRGPETQYF. This chain links TRBV28 with TRBJ2-5; a possible D gene is TRBD1 (5 bases). The length of the CDR3 is 14 residues. Looked up from germline, CDR1 is MDHEN and CDR2 is SYDVKM. V was pared by 5 bases and J by 5 bases, with 15 bases between.

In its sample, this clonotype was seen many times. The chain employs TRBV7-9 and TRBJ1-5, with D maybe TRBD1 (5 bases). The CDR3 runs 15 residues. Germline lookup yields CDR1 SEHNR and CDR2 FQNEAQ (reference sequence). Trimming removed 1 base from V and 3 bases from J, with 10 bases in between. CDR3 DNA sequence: TGTGCCAGCAGCTTAGGAGGGGTTGACAATCAGCCCCAGCATTTT. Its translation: CASSLGGVDNQPQHF.

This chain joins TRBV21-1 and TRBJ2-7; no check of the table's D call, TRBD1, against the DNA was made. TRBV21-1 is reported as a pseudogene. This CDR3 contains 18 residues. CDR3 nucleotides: TGTGCCAGCAGCAAAGTGGGCGGCAGCAACTACCCCACCTACGAGCAGTACTTC. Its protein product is CASSKVGGSNYPTYEQYF.

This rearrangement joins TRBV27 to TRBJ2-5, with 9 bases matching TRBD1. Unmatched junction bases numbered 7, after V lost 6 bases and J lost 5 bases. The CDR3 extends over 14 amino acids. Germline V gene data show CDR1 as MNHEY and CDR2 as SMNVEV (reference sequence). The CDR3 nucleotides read TGTGCCAGCAGGCGACAGGGGGTAGGGGAGACCCAGTACTTC. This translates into CASRRQGVGETQYF.